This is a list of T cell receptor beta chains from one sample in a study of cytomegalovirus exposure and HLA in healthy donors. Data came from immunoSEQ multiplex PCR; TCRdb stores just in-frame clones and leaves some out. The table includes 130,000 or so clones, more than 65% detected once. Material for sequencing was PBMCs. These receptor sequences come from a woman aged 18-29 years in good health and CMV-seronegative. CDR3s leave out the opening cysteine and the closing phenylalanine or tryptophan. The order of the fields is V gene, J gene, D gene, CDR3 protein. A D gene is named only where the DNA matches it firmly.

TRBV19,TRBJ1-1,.,ASSIDQSGGPNTEAF
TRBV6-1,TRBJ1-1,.,ASSEAGKSGHTEAF
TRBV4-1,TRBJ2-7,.,ASSTNYEQY
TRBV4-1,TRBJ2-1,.,ASSHGTATYNEQF
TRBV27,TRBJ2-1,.,ASSFGLAATGQQF
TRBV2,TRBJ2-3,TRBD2,ASLPGLAGVWGTDTQY
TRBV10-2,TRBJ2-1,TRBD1,ASRDSQYNEQF
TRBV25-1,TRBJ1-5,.,ASRSRGYSNQPQH
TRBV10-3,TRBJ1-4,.,AIRGRPFEKLF
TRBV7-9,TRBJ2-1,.,ASSPPGVSYNEQF
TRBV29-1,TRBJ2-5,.,SVLGGSDQETQY
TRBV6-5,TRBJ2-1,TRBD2,ASSPRTSGYNEQF
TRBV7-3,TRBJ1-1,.,ASSTQSNTEAF
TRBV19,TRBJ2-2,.,ASKPDSLTGELF
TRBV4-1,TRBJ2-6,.,ASSRGTAYSGANGLT
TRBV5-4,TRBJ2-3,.,ASSLGGTSPMTKDTQY
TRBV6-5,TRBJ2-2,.,ASSSGAGELF
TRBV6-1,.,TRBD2,ASRTGTSGTNEQY
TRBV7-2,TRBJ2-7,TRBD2,ASSRRGANEQY
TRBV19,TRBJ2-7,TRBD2,ASRDYAYEQY
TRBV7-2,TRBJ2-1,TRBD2,ASRAPRAGASNEQF
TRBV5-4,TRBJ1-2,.,ASTPGGLYGYT
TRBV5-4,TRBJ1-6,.,ASSDRTVRDSPLH
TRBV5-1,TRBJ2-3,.,ASSLAGGTDTQY